Presented here are 31 T cell receptor beta chains from one specimen sequenced in a study of blood T cell repertoires in COVID-19 (dated by TCRdb to between 2020 and 2021). The library came from the immunoSEQ multiplex PCR assay. Here the immuneACCESS table is served through TCRdb, limited to in-frame sequences with V and J called. Missing clones are a known gap in these copies; in checked studies unresolved V genes cover under half, and the rest lacks a known reason. The sample table lists 250,000 to 400,000 clones, roughly 90% of them with a count of one. Of the sample, around 2.5% falls within the top ten clones. Material for sequencing was PBMCs or T cells enriched from blood (not recorded which). The receptors originated from a man aged 60 to 69 who had recovered from COVID-19.

This chain connects TRBV5-6 to TRBJ1-5; D unclear. CDR1 is SGHDT and CDR2 is YYEEEE in the germline V gene. The CDR3 runs to 13 residues. The germline V and J ends were trimmed by 1 base and 5 bases, with 7 bases remaining between them. In DNA, the CDR3 is TGTGCCAGCAGCTTGTACAACCATCAGCCCCAGCATTTT. Its protein is CASSLYNHQPQHF.

This chain connects TRBV11-2 to TRBJ2-3; D ambiguous. V lost 6 bases and J lost 1, with 5 bases in between. The CDR3 has 12 amino acids. Germline CDR1 is SGHAT and CDR2 is FQNNGV. In DNA, the CDR3 is TGTGCCAGCAGTTCGGGCACAGATACGCAGTATTTT. This codes for CASSSGTDTQYF.

V and J are TRBV12-3 or TRBV12-4 and TRBJ1-1; 8 bases are shared with TRBD1. The CDR3 length is 13 residues. Germline trimming cut 6 bases from V and 4 bases from J; bases unmatched to any gene: 4. The CDR3 reads CASRRTGITEAFF. The CDR3 DNA sequence: TGTGCCAGCAGGCGGACAGGGATCACTGAAGCTTTCTTT.

The chain employs TRBV7-8 and TRBJ1-2; D is possibly TRBD1 (5 bases). The V and J ends lost 4 bases and 8 bases respectively, with 17 bases between them. CDR3 length equals 14 residues. Germline V gives CDR1 SGHVS, CDR2 FQNEAQ. This CDR3 is CASSSRPGVGGYTF. The CDR3 region has the DNA TGTGCCAGCAGCTCAAGACCGGGGGTAGGGGGCTACACCTTC.

CDR3 coding DNA: TGTGCCAGCAGTGCAGCCCTAGGGGGCTATGGCTACACCTTC. Protein sequence: CASSAALGGYGYTF. The chain uses TRBV28 and TRBJ1-2; perhaps TRBD1 as D (6 bases). Trimming pared 5 bases from V and 4 bases from J, leaving 14 bases between. Germline V lookup: CDR1 MDHEN, CDR2 SYDVKM. The CDR3 extends over 14 amino acids.

This clone was picked up one time. V gene TRBV27 combines with J gene TRBJ2-7; 9 positions agree with TRBD1. V shed 8 bases and J 6 bases; nucleotides not matched to a gene: 17. Germline CDR1 and CDR2: MNHEY and SMNVEV (reference sequence). The CDR3 totals 16 residues. CDR3 in amino acids: CASHRGQGVNVGEQYF. In DNA, the CDR3 is TGTGCCAGCCATAGGGGACAGGGTGTTAATGTCGGCGAGCAGTACTTC.

This chain uses TRBV10-3 with TRBJ2-7; 7 bases fit TRBD2. Germline CDR1 and CDR2: ENHRY and SYGVKD. The CDR3 has 13 residues. Trimming removed 5 bases from V and 5 bases from J; junction bases left unmatched: 6. CDR3 DNA sequence: TGTGCCATCAGTTTTACTAGCGCGAACGAGCAGTACTTC. Translation: CAISFTSANEQYF.

The chain combines TRBV2 with TRBJ2-3, with D perhaps matching TRBD1 (6 bases). CDR3 size: 15 residues. Trimming left V 2 bases short and J 0 bases short, with 9 bases between. Germline lookup yields CDR1 SNHLY and CDR2 FYNNEI. The CDR3 region is CASSELGQSTDTQYF. CDR3 DNA: TGTGCCAGCAGTGAATTGGGACAAAGCACAGATACGCAGTATTTT.

This chain links TRBV7-9 with TRBJ2-5, with TRBD2 as a possible D gene (5 bases). V lost 4 bases, J lost 5 bases, and 8 bases lay in between. This CDR3 is 12 amino acids long. Germline loops: CDR1 SEHNR, CDR2 FQNEAQ (reference sequence). CDR3 sequence reads: CASSSGRETQYF. CDR3 coding DNA: TGTGCCAGCAGCTCGGGAAGGGAGACCCAGTACTTC. The full variable domain, completed using reference TRBV7-9 and TRBJ2-5, is DTGVSQNPRHKITKRGQNVTFRCDPISEHNRLYWYRQTLGQGPEFLTYFQNEAQLEKSRLLSDRFSAERPKGSFSTLEIQRTEQGDSAMYLCASSSGRETQYFGPGTRLLVL.

This chain connects TRBV30 to TRBJ1-1, with 7 positions matching TRBD1. This CDR3 contains 14 residues. CDR1 is GTSNPN and CDR2 is SVGIG in the germline V gene (reference sequence). Trimming removed 5 bases from V and 0 bases from J; junction bases left unmatched: 6. DNA for the CDR3: TGTGCCTGGGCAAAACAGGGGATGAACACTGAAGCTTTCTTT. Residues: CAWAKQGMNTEAFF.

V is TRBV7-3 and J is TRBJ2-1, with D possibly TRBD2 on 6 matching bases. Per the germline V gene, CDR1 is SGHTA and CDR2 is FQGTGA. This CDR3 is built from 18 residues. V lost 1 base, J lost 5 bases, and 21 bases lay in between. The CDR3 DNA reads as TGTGCCAGCAGCTTAAATCCCCGGGGGAGCGGGCCTAACAATGAGCAGTTCTTC. The encoded protein is CASSLNPRGSGPNNEQFF. Complete variable domain (other parts from reference TRBV7-3 and TRBJ2-1): GAGVSQTPSNKVTEKGKYVELRCDPISGHTALYWYRQSLGQGPEFLIYFQGTGAADDSGLPNDRFFAVRPEGSVSTLKIQRTERGDSAVYLCASSLNPRGSGPNNEQFFGPGTRLTVL.

The table lists this clone with a count of one. This chain connects TRBV10-3 to TRBJ1-2; a possible D gene is TRBD1 (5 bases). V was trimmed by 3 bases and J by 3 bases, leaving 11 bases between them. This CDR3 region has 14 residues. Germline V gene lookup returns CDR1 ENHRY and CDR2 SYGVKD. The CDR3 loop is CAISDDSGDYGYTF. The CDR3 DNA is TGTGCCATCAGTGACGACAGCGGGGACTATGGCTACACCTTC.

This clone was observed a handful of times. The rearrangement links TRBV19 to TRBJ2-1; TRBD2 matches 9 bases. Germline-derived CDR1 and CDR2 are LNHDA and SQIVND (reference sequence). The CDR3 length is 17 residues. J was trimmed by 8 bases and V by 7 bases; bases with no gene match: 18. The CDR3: CASTDQFVAGVMHEQFF. Here the CDR3 DNA reads TGTGCCAGTACCGATCAATTCGTAGCGGGAGTTATGCATGAGCAGTTCTTC.

This chain links TRBV6-2 or TRBV6-3 with TRBJ2-3, with 9 bases aligning to TRBD2. V was clipped by 2 bases and J by 0 bases; unmatched bases: 9. The CDR3 spans 18 residues. Germline-derived CDR1 and CDR2 are MNHEY and SVGEGT. The CDR3, as DNA: TGTGCCAGCAGTTACCGTCTAGCGGGGACAACTAGCACAGATACGCAGTATTTT. This gives the protein CASSYRLAGTTSTDTQYF.

The rearrangement links TRBV6-5 to TRBJ1-5; no clear D gene. Trimming took off 6 bases at V and 7 bases at J, with 13 bases between the two ends. This CDR3 spans 13 amino acids. CDR1 and CDR2 (germline): MNHEY, SVGAGI. The CDR3 spells CASSPPGSQPQHF. CDR3 DNA sequence: TGTGCCAGCAGCCCCCCCGGTAGCCAGCCCCAGCATTTT.

This chain links TRBV7-9 with TRBJ2-7; 7 nucleotides align to TRBD2. The CDR3 loop spans 15 amino acids. J gave up 3 bases and V 6 bases, and 11 bases lay outside the gene matches. Germline CDR1 is SEHNR and CDR2 is FQNEAQ (reference sequence). CDR3 nucleotide sequence: TGTGCCAGCAGGGCGGCGCGGGGGAGCATCTACGAGCAGTACTTC. Amino acid sequence: CASRAARGSIYEQYF.

This chain links TRBV9 with TRBJ2-2, with 8 nucleotides matching TRBD2. The ends lost 0 bases at V and 7 bases at J; junction bases unmatched: 8. The CDR3 covers 16 residues. CDR1 SGDLS and CDR2 YYNGEE come from the germline V gene. The CDR3 nucleotides read TGTGCCAGCAGCGTAGGGGGCGGGAGGTCCGGCGGGGAGCTGTTTTTT. Residues: CASSVGGGRSGGELFF. The full variable domain, completed using reference TRBV9 and TRBJ2-2, is DSGVTQTPKHLITATGQRVTLRCSPRSGDLSVYWYQQSLDQGLQFLIQYYNGEERAKGNILERFSAQQFPDLHSELNLSSLELGDSALYFCASSVGGGRSGGELFFGEGSRLTVL.

The chain joins TRBV5-3 to TRBJ1-3; D is possibly TRBD1 (5 bases). TRBV5-3 is treated as an ORF (open reading frame) with a function not yet certain. The V end lost 0 bases, the J end lost 4 bases, and 17 bases lay between the germline ends. The CDR3 length is 17 residues. The CDR3 coding sequence is TGTGCCAGAAGCTTGGTATTCATGGGGCCATCCGGAAACACCATATATTTT. Translated, it gives CARSLVFMGPSGNTIYF.

The rearrangement uses TRBV2 and TRBJ1-1, with D unresolved. V lost 3 bases, J lost 5 bases, and 7 bases lay in between. Germline values: CDR1 SNHLY, CDR2 FYNNEI. The CDR3 covers 12 residues. The CDR3 DNA reads TGTGCCAGCAGTGACCCGGGAACTGAAGCTTTCTTT. Protein sequence: CASSDPGTEAFF.

The V gene is TRBV11-3, the J gene TRBJ2-1; TRBD2 aligns across 9 bases. The V gene's germline CDR1 is SGHNT and CDR2 YENEEA. The CDR3 has 16 residues. Unmatched junction bases numbered 7, after V lost 1 base and J lost 6 bases. CDR3 protein: CASSLVGLAGTNEQFF. The CDR3 DNA reads TGTGCCAGCAGCTTAGTCGGGCTAGCGGGGACCAATGAGCAGTTCTTC.

V gene TRBV7-9 combines with J gene TRBJ1-3; TRBD1 agrees at 8 bases. The trim removed 5 bases at V and 3 bases at J, leaving 9 bases unmatched. Looked up from germline, CDR1 is SEHNR and CDR2 is FQNEAQ (reference sequence). The CDR3 is 16 amino acids. The DNA of the CDR3 is TGTGCCAGCAGCGCCCCCGGTGGGACAGGTGGAAACACCATATATTTT. Translation: CASSAPGGTGGNTIYF. The variable domain in full, completed from reference TRBV7-9 and TRBJ1-3, reads DTGVSQNPRHKITKRGQNVTFRCDPISEHNRLYWYRQTLGQGPEFLTYFQNEAQLEKSRLLSDRFSAERPKGSFSTLEIQRTEQGDSAMYLCASSAPGGTGGNTIYFGEGSWLTVV.

V gene TRBV18 combines with J gene TRBJ1-3; possibly TRBD1 for D (5 bases). V gave up 3 bases and J gave up 0 bases, with 9 bases separating them. The germline CDR1 and CDR2 sequences are KGHSH and LQKENI. This CDR3 contains 15 residues. DNA of the CDR3: TGTGCCAGCTCACCTTCGGGGGTCTCTGGAAACACCATATATTTT. Protein product: CASSPSGVSGNTIYF. Full variable domain (remainder filled in from reference TRBV18 and TRBJ1-3): NAGVMQNPRHLVRRRGQEARLRCSPMKGHSHVYWYRQLPEEGLKFMVYLQKENIIDESGMPKERFSAEFPKEGPSILRIQQVVRGDSAAYFCASSPSGVSGNTIYFGEGSWLTVV.

V usage is TRBV2 and J usage is TRBJ2-3, with TRBD2 matching over 15 bases. The V and J ends lost 5 bases and 2 bases, in that order; junction bases with no gene match: 5. The CDR3 is made up of 17 amino acids. In germline, CDR1 is SNHLY, CDR2 FYNNEI. The CDR3 bases are TGTGCCAGCAGTTCTAGGACTAGCGGGAGGGTCACAGATACGCAGTATTTT. Its translation: CASSSRTSGRVTDTQYF.

The chain uses TRBV7-9 and TRBJ2-5; no firm D call. CDR1 is SEHNR and CDR2 is FQNEAQ in the germline V gene (reference sequence). The CDR3 runs 17 residues. The V gene lost 5 bases and the J gene lost 0 bases, with 19 bases spanning the gap. The CDR3 reads CASSPPRSPKHQETQYF. The CDR3 DNA is TGTGCCAGCAGCCCACCTCGTTCTCCTAAGCACCAAGAGACCCAGTACTTC.

The chain employs TRBV11-3 and TRBJ2-7, with D uncertain. CDR3 length: 13 residues. Trimming cost V 3 bases and J 3 bases, with 9 bases left between them. Germline V lookup: CDR1 SGHNT, CDR2 YENEEA. CDR3 nucleotides: TGTGCCAGCAGCTTTCCACCGAGCTACGAGCAGTACTTC. Translation: CASSFPPSYEQYF. Using reference TRBV11-3 and TRBJ2-7 for the parts outside the CDR3, the full variable domain is EAGVVQSPRYKIIEKKQPVAFWCNPISGHNTLYWYLQNLGQGPELLIRYENEEAVDDSQLPKDRFSAERLKGVDSTLKIQPAELGDSAVYLCASSFPPSYEQYFGPGTRLTVT.

The V call is TRBV11-2, the J call TRBJ2-1; 7 bases agree with TRBD1. The CDR3 sequence is 15 residues long. The junction had 8 bases not matched to a gene; V was cut back by 5 bases and J by 4 bases. Germline CDR1 and CDR2: SGHAT and FQNNGV. CDR3 protein: CASSQTGAGYNEQFF. The CDR3 DNA follows: TGTGCCAGCAGCCAAACAGGGGCCGGATACAATGAGCAGTTCTTC.

The chain joins TRBV19 to TRBJ1-5; TRBD1 matches 8 bases. The CDR3 consists of 16 residues. V dropped 10 bases and J dropped 0; count of bases not matched to a gene: 11. Germline V gene sequence: CDR1 LNHDA, CDR2 SQIVND (reference sequence). The CDR3, as DNA: TGTGCCACCCGCCTGGACAGGGCAATTAGCAATCAGCCCCAGCATTTT. It specifies CATRLDRAISNQPQHF. The whole variable domain, remainder taken from reference TRBV19 and TRBJ1-5, is DGGITQSPKYLFRKEGQNVTLSCEQNLNHDAMYWYRQDPGQGLRLIYYSQIVNDFQKGDIAEGYSVSREKKESFPLTVTSAQKNPTAFYLCATRLDRAISNQPQHFGDGTRLSIL.

V is TRBV10-1 and J is TRBJ1-2; 12 bases match TRBD1. The trim removed 7 bases at V and 4 bases at J, leaving 7 bases unmatched. The CDR3 sequence is 15 residues long. From germline, CDR1 is WNHNN and CDR2 SYGVQD (reference sequence). The CDR3 spells CASIWGTGGTYGYTF. CDR3 nucleotide sequence: TGCGCCAGCATATGGGGGACAGGGGGCACCTATGGCTACACCTTC.

The rearrangement links TRBV7-3 to TRBJ2-3, with no clear D. This CDR3 region has 15 residues. Germline V CDR1 and CDR2: SGHTA, FQGTGA. Trimming shortened V by 0 bases and J by 0 bases, and 7 bases separated the two germline ends. Here the CDR3 reads CASSLTRSSTDTQYF. The CDR3 nucleotides are TGTGCCAGCAGCTTAACTAGATCTAGCACAGATACGCAGTATTTT. The full variable domain, in which reference TRBV7-3 and TRBJ2-3 provide the parts outside the CDR3, is GAGVSQTPSNKVTEKGKYVELRCDPISGHTALYWYRQSLGQGPEFLIYFQGTGAADDSGLPNDRFFAVRPEGSVSTLKIQRTERGDSAVYLCASSLTRSSTDTQYFGPGTRLTVL.

The chain combines TRBV9 with TRBJ1-2; D may be TRBD1 (5 bases). Trimming pared 0 bases from V and 8 bases from J, leaving 17 bases between. There are 15 residues in the CDR3. The germline V gene has CDR1 SGDLS and CDR2 YYNGEE. As DNA, the CDR3 is TGTGCCAGCAGCGTAGCGGGGACTGGGGCCGACGGCTACACCTTC. This sequence encodes CASSVAGTGADGYTF. The entire variable domain, with the rest obtained from reference TRBV9 and TRBJ1-2, is as follows: DSGVTQTPKHLITATGQRVTLRCSPRSGDLSVYWYQQSLDQGLQFLIQYYNGEERAKGNILERFSAQQFPDLHSELNLSSLELGDSALYFCASSVAGTGADGYTFGSGTRLTVV.

This chain joins TRBV6-2 or TRBV6-3 and TRBJ2-1; tentatively, D is TRBD2 (6 bases). This CDR3 region has 16 residues. Trimming pared 5 bases from V and 0 bases from J, leaving 14 bases between. Per the germline V gene, CDR1 is MNHEY and CDR2 is SVGEGT. CDR3 loop: CASSPNRAGSYNEQFF. As DNA, the CDR3 is TGTGCCAGCAGTCCGAACCGAGCGGGCTCCTACAATGAGCAGTTCTTC.